This TCR beta chain comes out of a study of T cell responses to AZD1222 COVID-19 vaccine. This clone was found once. The method was immunoSEQ multiplex PCR; TCRdb's version includes in-frame clones alone and lacks a portion of them. The sample records about 180,000 clones, approximately 92% being singletons. Trimming stripped 6 bases from V and 4 bases from J, with 16 bases between. The CDR3 has 14 residues. Germline V gives CDR1 MNHEY, CDR2 SVGAGI. The sequenced sample was peripheral blood, obtained 28 days after the second dose of the MenACWY control vaccine. The clonotype comes from an adult who received the MenACWY meningococcal vaccine as a control. The rearrangement uses TRBV6-5 and TRBJ2-7; the D is unclear. The CDR3 region is CASRGGSLLYEQYF. DNA of the CDR3: TGTGCCAGCAGGGGCGGAAGCCTGCTGTACGAGCAGTACTTC.